The rows below give T cell receptor beta chains drawn from one sample of a study of blood T cell repertoires in COVID-19. TCRdb's copy holds only in-frame clones and misses some; the assay was immunoSEQ multiplex PCR. The sample includes approximately 250,000 clones, around 89% of them seen just once. Sequenced input: PBMCs or T cells enriched from blood (not recorded which). Receptors were obtained from a woman in her 40s with acute COVID-19. Each CDR3 is given with its conserved first and last residue. Fields, in order: CDR3 length, J gene, V gene, D gene, clone size, CDR3 DNA, CDR3 protein. The D gene is left open where the match is weak. The listing skips clone size in some rows; elsewhere it reads once, few, many or a size class.

15 TRBJ1-5 TRBV19 TRBD1 few TGTGCCAGTAGTATGTTGACAGGGGGCGGACAGCCCCAGCATTTT CASSMLTGGGQPQHF
17 TRBJ2-1 TRBV24-1 TRBD1 NA TGTGCCACCAGTGATTTGGCCGGGACAGGGGTCTACAATGAGCAGTTCTTC CATSDLAGTGVYNEQFF
17 TRBJ1-1 TRBV6-6 NA once TGTGCCAGCAGTCCACTAGGGAGAGGGCTCATGAACACTGAAGCTTTCTTT CASSPLGRGLMNTEAFF
13 TRBJ1-2 TRBV7-9 NA NA TGTGCCAGCAGCGGGCAGGGTGGAGATGGCTACACCTTC CASSGQGGDGYTF
14 TRBJ1-4 TRBV9 NA NA TGTGCCAGCAGCTCAGGACAGCTTAATGAAAAACTGTTTTTT CASSSGQLNEKLFF
14 TRBJ1-4 TRBV5-4 NA once TGTGCCAGCAGCGCGGGGGGGGGTAATGAAAAACTGTTTTTT CASSAGGGNEKLFF
13 TRBJ1-2 TRBV30 NA once TGTGCCTGGAGTACAAATAATAACTATGGCTACACCTTC CAWSTNNNYGYTF
15 TRBJ2-3 TRBV11-2 TRBD2 NA TGTGCCAGCAGCTTAGGGGAGGCTAGCGGGAGGATGCAGTATTTT CASSLGEASGRMQYF
16 TRBJ1-3 TRBV7-9 NA few TGTGCCAGCAGCGGCCAGCATCGCGGTGTGGGAAACACCATATATTTT CASSGQHRGVGNTIYF
15 TRBJ1-1 TRBV7-8 TRBD1 NA TGTGCCACCCCCCCGCCGGGACAGGCAAACACTGAAGCTTTCTTT CATPPPGQANTEAFF
14 TRBJ1-4 TRBV28 NA NA TGTGCCAGCGGCGGAACCCCACCAAATGAAAAACTGTTTTTT CASGGTPPNEKLFF
15 TRBJ1-2 TRBV2 NA NA TGTGCCAGCAGTCTACAGCAGGGTTTTGGCTATGGCTACACCTTC CASSLQQGFGYGYTF
16 TRBJ2-3 TRBV28 TRBD2 NA TGTGCCAGCAGTCCGTTACTAGCGGGAGTGTCAGATACGCAGTATTTT CASSPLLAGVSDTQYF
13 TRBJ1-1 TRBV29-1 NA once TGCAGCGTCCACAGGGTCCCGAACACTGAAGCTTTCTTT CSVHRVPNTEAFF
13 TRBJ1-2 TRBV18 TRBD1 NA TGTGCCAGCTCAATCCGGGACAGGGAGGAGGGGACCTTC CASSIRDREEGTF
12 TRBJ2-7 TRBV30 TRBD2 NA TGTGCCTGGGAGCGGGGGACCTCCCGGCAGTACTTC CAWERGTSRQYF
17 TRBJ2-1 TRBV27 TRBD2 NA TGTGCCAGCGACAAGGGCGGGTGGCGGGAGGGCCGCAATGAGCAGTTCTTC CASDKGGWREGRNEQFF
15 TRBJ1-4 TRBV28 TRBD1 NA TGTGCCAGCGGGGGGACAGGGGGCACCTTAGAAAAACTGTTTTTT CASGGTGGTLEKLFF
13 TRBJ2-1 TRBV19 NA NA TGTGCCAGTAGGGGGGCCCCTCTGAATGAGCAGTTCTTC CASRGAPLNEQFF
14 TRBJ2-5 TRBV7-9 NA NA TGTGCCAGCAGCTTAAACGGTGCGGAAGAGACCCAGTACTTC CASSLNGAEETQYF
13 TRBJ2-7 TRBV7-8 NA NA TGTGCCAGCAGCTTAGCGGGCATCTACGAGCAGTACTTC CASSLAGIYEQYF
16 TRBJ2-7 TRBV3-1/TRBV3-2 TRBD2 NA TGTGCCAGCAGCCCGTCGTGGCTAGCGGGGTCCTACGAGCAGTACTTC CASSPSWLAGSYEQYF
14 TRBJ2-5 TRBV4-1 NA NA TGCGCCAGCAGCCACCGGACTTTCGAAGAGACCCAGTACTTC CASSHRTFEETQYF
14 TRBJ1-1 TRBV30 NA few TGTGCCTGTATAAAGAGAATTCGGAACACTGAAGCTTTCTTT CACIKRIRNTEAFF
15 TRBJ1-2 TRBV19 NA NA TGTGCCAGTAGTGATTTTCAGATTCAGGTCTATGGCTACACCTTC CASSDFQIQVYGYTF
14 TRBJ1-5 TRBV28 TRBD1 NA TGTGCCAGCAGTTCCGGACAGGAAGATCAGCCCCAGCATTTT CASSSGQEDQPQHF
15 TRBJ1-5 TRBV6-9 NA NA TGTGCCAGCAATTTCCACAGGGTATATGGTCAGCCCCAGCATTTT CASNFHRVYGQPQHF
13 TRBJ1-1 TRBV10-3 NA NA TGTGCCATCAGCCTACAGTCGAACACTGAAGCTTTCTTT CAISLQSNTEAFF
15 TRBJ1-5 TRBV5-5 NA NA TGTGCCAGCAGTTCTGGTGGCAGGCATGGTCAGCCCCAGCATTTT CASSSGGRHGQPQHF
15 TRBJ1-4 TRBV3-1/TRBV3-2 NA NA TGTGCCAGCAGCCGGCCTGACACCGGTAATGAAAAACTGTTTTTT CASSRPDTGNEKLFF
18 TRBJ2-1 TRBV27 TRBD1 few TGTGCCAGCAGTTTATCCCTGGGCGACAGGGGATCAGACAATGAGCAGTTCTTC CASSLSLGDRGSDNEQFF
15 TRBJ1-3 TRBV4-2 TRBD1 NA TGTGCCAGCAGGAGAGGGACAGTCTCTGGAAACACCATATATTTT CASRRGTVSGNTIYF
16 TRBJ1-2 TRBV19 TRBD1 NA TGTGCCAGTAGTCCGAGACCGGGACAGGGAGTAGGAGGCTACACCTTC CASSPRPGQGVGGYTF
14 TRBJ1-1 TRBV11-3 TRBD1 NA TGTGCCAGCAGGATTTGGACAGGGAACACTGAAGCTTTCTTT CASRIWTGNTEAFF
13 TRBJ1-6 TRBV12-3/TRBV12-4 NA NA TGTGCCAGCAGTCTGTTGATCGGTTCACCCCTCCACTTT CASSLLIGSPLHF
15 TRBJ1-1 TRBV7-9 NA NA TGTGCCAGCAGTAAAGGATTTAGGGGTTACACTGAAGCTTTCTTT CASSKGFRGYTEAFF
13 TRBJ2-7 TRBV7-9 NA once TGTGCCAGCAGCCCACGAGGGGGGGTCGAGCAGTACTTC CASSPRGGVEQYF
14 TRBJ1-2 TRBV30 TRBD1 few TGTGCCTGGAGGGGGACAGTGTCCGCGAGAGGCTACACCTTC CAWRGTVSARGYTF
17 TRBJ2-1 TRBV14 TRBD2 few TGTGCCAGCAGCCAATTTACGTCTAGCGGGAGGGTAGATGAGCAGTTCTTC CASSQFTSSGRVDEQFF
12 TRBJ1-2 TRBV10-3 NA NA TGTGCCATCTTGCGGGGGCAGGGGGGCTACACCTTC CAILRGQGGYTF
14 TRBJ2-3 TRBV5-5 TRBD1 NA TGTGCCAGCAGCTCACAGGGGGCGGGGGATACGCAGTATTTT CASSSQGAGDTQYF
22 TRBJ1-4 TRBV12-2 NA once TGTGCAAGTCGCCAGATTGATAGGGCCGAACCGGGTCACAGGTGCCTCGGGGAAAAACTGTTTTTT CASRQIDRAEPGHRCLGEKLFF
17 TRBJ2-7 TRBV15 TRBD2 NA TGTGCCACCAGCAGGACCTCCGGGACTAGCGGGAGTTACGAGCAGTACTTC CATSRTSGTSGSYEQYF
15 TRBJ2-3 TRBV7-9 TRBD2 NA TGTGCCAGCAGCTTTAGCGGCCCCGGGGGGGATACGCAGTATTTT CASSFSGPGGDTQYF